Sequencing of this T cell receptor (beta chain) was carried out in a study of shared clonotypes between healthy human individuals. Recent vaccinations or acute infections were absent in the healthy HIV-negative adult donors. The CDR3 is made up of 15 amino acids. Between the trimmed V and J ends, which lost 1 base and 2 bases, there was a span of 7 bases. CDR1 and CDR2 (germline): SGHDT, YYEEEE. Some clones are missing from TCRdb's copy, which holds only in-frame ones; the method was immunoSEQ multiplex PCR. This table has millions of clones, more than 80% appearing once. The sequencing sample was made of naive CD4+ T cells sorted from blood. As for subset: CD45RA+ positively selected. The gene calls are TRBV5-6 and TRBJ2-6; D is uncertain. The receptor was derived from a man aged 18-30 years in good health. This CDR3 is CASSLRVAGANVLTF. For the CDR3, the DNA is TGTGCCAGCAGCTTGCGGGTGGCTGGGGCCAACGTCCTGACTTTC.